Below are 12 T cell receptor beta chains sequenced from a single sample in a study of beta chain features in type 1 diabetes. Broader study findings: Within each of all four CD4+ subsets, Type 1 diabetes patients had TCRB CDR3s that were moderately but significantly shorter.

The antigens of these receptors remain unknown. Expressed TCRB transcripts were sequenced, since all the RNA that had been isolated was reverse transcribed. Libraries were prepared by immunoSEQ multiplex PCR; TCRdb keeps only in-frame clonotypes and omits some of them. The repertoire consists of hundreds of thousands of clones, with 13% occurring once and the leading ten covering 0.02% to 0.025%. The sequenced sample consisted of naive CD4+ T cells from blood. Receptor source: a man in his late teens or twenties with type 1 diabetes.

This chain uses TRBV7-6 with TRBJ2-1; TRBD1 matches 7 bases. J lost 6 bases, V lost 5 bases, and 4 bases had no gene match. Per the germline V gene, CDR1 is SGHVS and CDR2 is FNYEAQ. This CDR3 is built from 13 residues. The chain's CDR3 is CASSRQGINEQFF. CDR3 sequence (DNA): TGTGCCAGCAGCCGACAGGGTATCAATGAGCAGTTCTTC.

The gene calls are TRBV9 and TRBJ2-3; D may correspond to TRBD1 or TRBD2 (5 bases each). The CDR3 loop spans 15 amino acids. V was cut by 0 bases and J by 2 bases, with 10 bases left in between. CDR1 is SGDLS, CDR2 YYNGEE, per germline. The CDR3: CASSVGGTDTDTQYF. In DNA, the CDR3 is TGTGCCAGCAGCGTAGGGGGGACGGACACAGATACGCAGTATTTT. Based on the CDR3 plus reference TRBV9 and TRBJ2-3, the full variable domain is DSGVTQTPKHLITATGQRVTLRCSPRSGDLSVYWYQQSLDQGLQFLIQYYNGEERAKGNILERFSAQQFPDLHSELNLSSLELGDSALYFCASSVGGTDTDTQYFGPGTRLTVL.

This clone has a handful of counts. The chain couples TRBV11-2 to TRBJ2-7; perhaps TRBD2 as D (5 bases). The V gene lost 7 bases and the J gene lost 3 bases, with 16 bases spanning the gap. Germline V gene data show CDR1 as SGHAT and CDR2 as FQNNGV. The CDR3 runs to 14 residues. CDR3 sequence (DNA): TGTGCCAGCACCCGAGACCCGGCGGGCTACGAGCAGTACTTC. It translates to CASTRDPAGYEQYF.

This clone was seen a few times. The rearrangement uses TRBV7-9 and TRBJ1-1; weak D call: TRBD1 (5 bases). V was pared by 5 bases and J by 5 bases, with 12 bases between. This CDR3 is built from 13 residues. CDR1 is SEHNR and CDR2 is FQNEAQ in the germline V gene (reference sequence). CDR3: CASSPEGATEAFF. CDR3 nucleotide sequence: TGTGCCAGCAGCCCGGAAGGGGCTACTGAAGCTTTCTTT.

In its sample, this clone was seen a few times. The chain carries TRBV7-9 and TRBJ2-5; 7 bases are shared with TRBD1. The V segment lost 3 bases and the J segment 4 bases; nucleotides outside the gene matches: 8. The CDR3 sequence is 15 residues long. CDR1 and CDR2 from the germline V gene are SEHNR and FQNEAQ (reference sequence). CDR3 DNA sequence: TGTGCCAGCAGCTTTAAAGACAGGGAAGGAGAGACCCAGTACTTC. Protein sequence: CASSFKDREGETQYF.

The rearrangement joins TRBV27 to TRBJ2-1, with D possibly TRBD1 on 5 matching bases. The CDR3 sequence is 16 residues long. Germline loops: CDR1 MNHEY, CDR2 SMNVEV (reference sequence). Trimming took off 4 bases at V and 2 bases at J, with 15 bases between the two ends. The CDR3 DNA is TGTGCCAGCAGTTCCCTTCTACAGGTGGCCTACAATGAGCAGTTCTTC. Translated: CASSSLLQVAYNEQFF.

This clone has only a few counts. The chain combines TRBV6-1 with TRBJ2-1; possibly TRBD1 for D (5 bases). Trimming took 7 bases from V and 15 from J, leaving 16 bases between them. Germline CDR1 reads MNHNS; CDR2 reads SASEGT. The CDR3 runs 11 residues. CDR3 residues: CASTLTESRFF. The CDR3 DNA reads TGTGCCAGCACCTTGACAGAATCGCGGTTCTTC.

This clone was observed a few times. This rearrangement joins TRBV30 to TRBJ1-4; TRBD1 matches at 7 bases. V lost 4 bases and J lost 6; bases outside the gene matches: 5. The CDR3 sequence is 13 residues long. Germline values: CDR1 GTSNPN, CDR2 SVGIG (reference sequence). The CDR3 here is CAWTGQVDEKLFF. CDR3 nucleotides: TGTGCCTGGACAGGACAGGTAGATGAAAAACTGTTTTTT.

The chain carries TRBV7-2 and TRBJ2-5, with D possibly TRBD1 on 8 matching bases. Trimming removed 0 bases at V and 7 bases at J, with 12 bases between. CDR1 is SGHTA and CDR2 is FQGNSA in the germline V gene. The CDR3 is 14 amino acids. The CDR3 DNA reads TGTGCCAGCAGCTTAGCGGGGGGGACAGGGACCCAGTACTTC. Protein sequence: CASSLAGGTGTQYF.

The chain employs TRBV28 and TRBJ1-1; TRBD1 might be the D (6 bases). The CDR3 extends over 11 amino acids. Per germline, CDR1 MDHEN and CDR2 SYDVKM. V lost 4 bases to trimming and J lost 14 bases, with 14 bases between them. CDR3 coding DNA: TGTGCCAGCAGTTCGCCGGGACATGTCTTCTTT. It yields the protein CASSSPGHVFF.

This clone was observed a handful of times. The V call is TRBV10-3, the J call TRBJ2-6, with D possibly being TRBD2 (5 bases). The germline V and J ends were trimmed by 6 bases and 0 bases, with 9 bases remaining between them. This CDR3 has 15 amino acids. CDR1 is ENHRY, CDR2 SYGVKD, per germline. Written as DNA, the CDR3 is TGTGCCATCAGCGGACTGGGCTCTGGGGCCAACGTCCTGACTTTC. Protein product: CAISGLGSGANVLTF.

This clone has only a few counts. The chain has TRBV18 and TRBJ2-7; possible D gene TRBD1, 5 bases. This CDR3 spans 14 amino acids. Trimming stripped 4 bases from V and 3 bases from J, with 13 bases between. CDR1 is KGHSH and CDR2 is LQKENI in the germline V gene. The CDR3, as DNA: TGTGCCAGCTCACTCGGACAAGACCGCTACGAGCAGTACTTC. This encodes CASSLGQDRYEQYF. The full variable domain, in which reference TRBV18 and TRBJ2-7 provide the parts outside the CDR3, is NAGVMQNPRHLVRRRGQEARLRCSPMKGHSHVYWYRQLPEEGLKFMVYLQKENIIDESGMPKERFSAEFPKEGPSILRIQQVVRGDSAAYFCASSLGQDRYEQYFGPGTRLTVT.